Sequencing of this T cell receptor beta chain was carried out in a study of T cell changes during pregnancy in multiple sclerosis. Repertoires were generated with immunoSEQ multiplex PCR, while TCRdb's copy carries only in-frame clones and drops some. The sample lists some 55,000 clones; about 91% were seen once. CDR3 length equals 17 residues. Germline CDR1 reads KGHSH; CDR2 reads LQKENI. V dropped 3 bases and J dropped 0; count of bases not matched to a gene: 8. The rearrangement links TRBV18 to TRBJ1-5, with 7 bases lining up with TRBD1. The sequenced sample was peripheral blood, obtained after pregnancy. The source is a female donor in good health, enrolled as a control in a pregnancy study. CDR3 bases: TGTGCCAGCTCACCCCGACAGGGTTCAAATAGCAATCAGCCCCAGCATTTT. Translation gives CASSPRQGSNSNQPQHF.